A selection of T cell receptor beta chains follows, all from one sample in a study of vaccination effects on CD4 cells after COVID-19. Produced via immunoSEQ multiplex PCR; TCRdb's table is partial and in-frame only. The data hold about 76,000 clones, with over 60% observed a single time. Their antigens remain unidentified. Material: CD4+ T cells from PBMCs cultured without peptide, obtained before COVID-19 vaccination. The receptors here all came from a human donor who received a COVID-19 vaccine. Both conserved end residues are part of each CDR3. A D gene is named only where the DNA matches it firmly. The size field is filled for only some rows; it gives once, few, many or a size class.

cdr3_nt: TGTGCCAGCAGCTGGGGACAGGGAAACTATGGCTACACCTTC
cdr3_aa: CASSWGQGNYGYTF
d_call: TRBD1
v_call: TRBV13
j_call: TRBJ1-2
clone_size: .

cdr3_nt: TGCGCCAGCAGCCAACAAGCAGATTTCAATCAGCCCCAGCATTTT
cdr3_aa: CASSQQADFNQPQHF
d_call: .
v_call: TRBV4-1
j_call: TRBJ1-5
clone_size: .

cdr3_nt: TGTGCCAGCAGCTTAGCTCTGTGGGGGTCCCCGGACCCCCATGAGCAGTTCTTC
cdr3_aa: CASSLALWGSPDPHEQFF
d_call: .
v_call: TRBV11-3
j_call: TRBJ2-1
clone_size: .

cdr3_nt: TGTGCCAGCAGTGAATTGGCCTCTGGGGCCAACGTCCTGACTTTC
cdr3_aa: CASSELASGANVLTF
d_call: .
v_call: TRBV6-1
j_call: TRBJ2-6
clone_size: .

cdr3_nt: TGTGCCAGCAGCTCCTTCCCGGGCACTGAAGCTTTCTTT
cdr3_aa: CASSSFPGTEAFF
d_call: .
v_call: TRBV7-3
j_call: TRBJ1-1
clone_size: .

cdr3_nt: TGTGCCAGCAGCTCCAGGGGTTCTAACTATGGCTACACCTTC
cdr3_aa: CASSSRGSNYGYTF
d_call: .
v_call: TRBV7-2
j_call: TRBJ1-2
clone_size: once

cdr3_nt: TGTGCCTGGAACCGGATTGGGCACACCGGGGAGCTGTTTTTT
cdr3_aa: CAWNRIGHTGELFF
d_call: .
v_call: TRBV30
j_call: TRBJ2-2
clone_size: .

cdr3_nt: TGTGCCAGCACTGGGATCATGAACACTGAAGCTTTCTTT
cdr3_aa: CASTGIMNTEAFF
d_call: .
v_call: TRBV2
j_call: TRBJ1-1
clone_size: .

cdr3_nt: TGCGCCAGCAGCTTGCTCGGGACAGGATACATCGGGGAGCTGTTTTTT
cdr3_aa: CASSLLGTGYIGELFF
d_call: TRBD1
v_call: TRBV5-1
j_call: TRBJ2-2
clone_size: .

cdr3_nt: TGCGCCAGCAGCTTGCAAACGAGGGGAGAGACCCAGTACTTC
cdr3_aa: CASSLQTRGETQYF
d_call: .
v_call: TRBV5-1
j_call: TRBJ2-5
clone_size: .

cdr3_nt: TGTGCCACCAGTGATCAGCTACCGGGACGGGGAGATACGCAGTATTTT
cdr3_aa: CATSDQLPGRGDTQYF
d_call: .
v_call: TRBV24-1
j_call: TRBJ2-3
clone_size: once

cdr3_nt: TGTGCCAGCAGTTACCGGCCTAGCAATCAGCCCCAGCATTTT
cdr3_aa: CASSYRPSNQPQHF
d_call: .
v_call: TRBV6-5
j_call: TRBJ1-5
clone_size: .

cdr3_nt: TGCAGTGGAGAGCGGACAGATACGCAGTATTTT
cdr3_aa: CSGERTDTQYF
d_call: .
v_call: TRBV20-1
j_call: TRBJ2-3
clone_size: .